This TCR beta chain was captured in a study of blood T cells in healthy people across ages (dated by TCRdb to between 2014 and 2016). With respect to the entire study: In model experiments, template switching captured roughly one uniquely barcoded TCR beta cDNA molecule for every two T cells. The study measured age-related changes in TCR beta repertoire diversity using deep sequencing normalized with unique cDNA molecular identifiers. The study analyzed two additional independent replicas of 1 million unique cDNA reads from the same blood draw for two donors, one aged 18 to 29 and one aged 80 or older. The donors were split into four age groups: young (average about 16 years), middle-aged (about 40), aged (over 55) and long-lived (about 74). What the study reported, not specific to this receptor: Observed TCR beta diversity per million T cells fell roughly linearly with age, and a significant reduction was already apparent by age roughly 40. Total diversity estimates from one million sequenced T cells were considered lower bounds and underestimates. Because donor CMV infection status was unknown, age-related changes in expanded clonotypes were potentially confounded. There was a strong correlation between observed TCR beta diversity and the percentage of naive T cells measured by flow cytometry. The long-lived group showed more naive CD4+ T cells, fewer expanded clones and increased TCR diversity than the aged group, suggesting age selection. Since profiling was done on bulk unsorted PBMCs, naive and antigen-experienced compartments could not be conclusively compared.

Libraries came from 5' RACE. Instrument used: Illumina HiSeq 2500. A second PCR of 7 to 11 cycles was performed with a sample-barcoded 5' primer and a J-beta primer mix. Each TCR beta cDNA molecule received a unique molecular identifier from a template-switch 5' adaptor carrying 12 random nucleotides. Each sample yielded at least 2.5 million CDR3-containing paired-end reads. First-strand cDNA synthesis was performed from all RNA using the Mint cDNA synthesis kit, with priming by a TRBC-specific oligonucleotide. Following uracil-DNA glycosylase treatment, a first 18-cycle PCR with universal primers M1SS and BC2_uni_R was performed on all cDNA. Per the source publication's procedure: Normalization of each sample was performed by random selection of 1 million high-quality reads, each carrying a distinct molecular identifier. Reads sharing molecular identifiers were discarded rather than binned into consensus sequences. MiTCR, run with a Q25 quality threshold and the strictest error-elimination algorithm, handled CDR3 identification, clonotype clustering and error correction. A nonparametric unseen species model with Euler transformation was used to estimate a lower bound on total TCR beta diversity. Using fastp trimming at Q25 and MiXCR clonotype assembly, TCRdb reanalyzed the public sequencing data and kept in-frame beta chains. Every distinct CDR3 protein forms one entry, paired with its most common genes and DNA. TCRdb, rather than the study authors, made the V and J calls. For this sample the table gives some 930,000 distinct CDR3 sequences, of which 25% to 30% were detected only once. The top ten clonotypes cover roughly a tenth of the sample.

Comments on this clonotype: It has no known antigen specificity. Within one base of it there is no much larger clone, and no base qualities were kept.

Systemically healthy Caucasian individuals from Russia, some 38 in total and aged about 6 to 95 years, were included as donors. About 9.8 milliliters of peripheral blood were drawn from each donor into EDTA-treated Vacutainer tubes. Ficoll-Paque density-gradient centrifugation was used to isolate PBMCs, with at least 7 million obtained per sample. Total RNA, at least 6 micrograms per sample, was extracted from PBMCs with Trizol reagent. The percentages of naive CD45RAhigh/CD27high T cells were determined by flow cytometry on a PBMC aliquot from every donor. From cysteine to phenylalanine, the CDR3 is 15 amino acids long. Of the read, only the CDR3 DNA is kept; its 45 bases are in frame from base 1. CDR1 and CDR2 were assigned from the germline V gene as SGHAT and FQNNGV. The trim is 5 bases for V and 1 base for J, with a gap of 12 bases between the germline ends. These data also featured in a second study, about T cells of mothers and their children. Taken from the second paper: Nine systemically healthy Caucasian individuals served as donors, namely three mothers together with their six children. cDNA synthesis consumed the entire amount of extracted RNA, loaded at around 1.5 ug RNA in each 15 ul reaction. Sample barcodes and 2-4 random nucleotides were added via the M1S primer in the second PCR. Over 10 million TCR beta CDR3 reads came from each mother, compared with approximately 3 million reads from each child. In both related and unrelated pairs, thymic selection shapes the output of TCR recombination in a similar way, with inherited differences having only a minor effect. Normalized repertoire overlap was always found to be slightly, but never significantly, higher in related mother-child pairs than in unrelated mother-child pairs. With a sensitivity of roughly 93 clones per million clonotypes, no persistent microchimeric T cell clones were detected. Deep NGS was used in the study to compare the TCR beta repertoires of mothers and children and to look for features that separate related mother-child pairs from unrelated individuals. The mean age was 40 +/- 4 years for the mothers and about 12 +/- 4 years for the children. After adapters were ligated using NEBNext reagents, the libraries underwent 100+100 nt paired-end sequencing on an Illumina HiSeq 2000. To prevent cross-contamination, the mother and child libraries were prepared one month apart and sequenced in separate runs. Between roughly 500,000 and 2,300,000 distinct TCR beta clonotypes were identified per donor. Naive TCR beta clonotypes were estimated from low-frequency clonotypes matched to each donor's FACS-determined naive share, without sorting.

The sequencing input was blood. The rearranged segments are TRBV11-2 and TRBJ2-1; the D segment could be TRBD2, given 5 matching bases. This clonotype was sampled from a woman in her 40s in good health. Read as DNA, the sequence is TGTGCCAGCAGCCCTCGTACTAGTTCCTACAATGAGCAGTTCTTC. Its translation is CASSPRTSSYNEQFF.